Below, one TCR beta chain is given with its context. These data are taken from a study of blood T cell repertoires in COVID-19. Background on the study: COVID-19 samples collected from the United States, Italy and Spain covered acute and convalescent phases.

This CDR3 is 14 amino acids long. Germline V gene sequence: CDR1 SGHRS, CDR2 YFSETQ. Trimming removed 4 bases from V and 3 bases from J, with 10 bases in between. In the original processing: Amplification with reference gene primers provided the estimates of nucleated cell counts. Sequenced by immunoSEQ multiplex PCR; TCRdb stores in-frame clones only, minus some. V, J and clone size derive from that table, while D and trimming were established from the DNA sequence. The data contain roughly 24,000 clones, around nine tenths of them singletons. The source is a man aged 65 to 79 with COVID-19, enrolled during active disease. Material for sequencing was peripheral blood. The V gene is TRBV5-1, the J gene TRBJ1-4; D possibly corresponds to TRBD1 (6 bases). CDR3 loop: CASSPDRSNEKLFF. The CDR3 DNA is TGCGCCAGCAGCCCCGACAGGTCTAATGAAAAACTGTTTTTT.